These T cell receptor beta chains were read from a single sample in a study of PD-L1 blockade in urothelial cancer. Assay: immunoSEQ multiplex PCR; the TCRdb copy retains only in-frame clones and omits some. The sample carries approximately 50,000 clones, more than 75% recorded once. Sequencing was performed on PBMCs, taken around atezolizumab (anti-PD-L1) treatment. The receptor source for this set is a man aged 60 to 69 with urothelial cancer. Each CDR3 is given with its conserved first and last residue. Fields, in order: D gene, V gene, clone size, J gene, CDR3 protein, CDR3 DNA. D genes are given only for firm matches. The listing skips clone size in some rows; elsewhere it reads once, few, many or a size class.

-	TRBV5-1	-	TRBJ1-2	CASSLVTANYGYTF	TGCGCCAGCAGCTTGGTCACAGCTAACTATGGCTACACCTTC
-	TRBV4-1	-	TRBJ1-2	CASSPGEILNYGYTF	TGCGCCAGCTCCCCCGGGGAGATCCTTAACTATGGCTACACCTTC
-	TRBV19	-	TRBJ1-2	CASSIAGRGAGYGYTF	TGTGCCAGTAGTATCGCAGGGAGGGGCGCTGGATATGGCTACACCTTC
TRBD2	TRBV11-2	-	TRBJ2-1	CASSLGGLARRGDEQFF	TGTGCCAGCAGCTTAGGGGGACTAGCGCGAAGGGGAGATGAGCAGTTCTTC
-	TRBV5-5	-	TRBJ2-5	CASSLGRATWEETQYF	TGTGCCAGCAGCTTGGGGAGGGCGACTTGGGAGGAGACCCAGTACTTC
-	TRBV29-1	-	TRBJ2-7	CSAGQLYEQYF	TGCAGCGCTGGACAGCTCTACGAGCAGTACTTC
-	TRBV28	-	TRBJ2-7	CASSFSSRGLYEQYF	TGTGCCAGCAGTTTTTCGTCCAGGGGCCTATACGAGCAGTACTTC
-	TRBV5-1	-	TRBJ1-3	CASSLGTTASGNTIYF	TGCGCCAGCAGCTTGGGGACAACAGCCTCTGGAAACACCATATATTTT
-	TRBV19	-	TRBJ1-1	CASSIVRGRADNTEAFF	TGTGCCAGTAGTATAGTCAGGGGCCGAGCTGATAACACTGAAGCTTTCTTT
-	TRBV6-5	-	TRBJ1-2	CASSRGQTGGYTF	TGTGCCAGCAGCCGCGGACAGACTGGCGGCTACACCTTC
TRBD2	TRBV25-1	-	TRBJ2-5	CASSAQGRDGETQYF	TGTGCCAGCAGTGCCCAAGGGAGGGACGGGGAGACCCAGTACTTC
-	TRBV5-6	-	TRBJ2-3	CASSLSERVTDTQYF	TGTGCCAGCAGCTTGTCGGAGCGGGTTACAGATACGCAGTATTTT
-	TRBV25-1	-	TRBJ2-3	CASSVPGTFRGDTQYF	TGTGCCAGCAGTGTACCAGGGACATTCCGGGGAGATACGCAGTATTTT
TRBD1	TRBV5-1	-	TRBJ2-5	CASSFTGTGLRETQYF	TGCGCCAGCAGCTTTACCGGGACAGGGCTGCGGGAGACCCAGTACTTC
TRBD2	TRBV30	-	TRBJ2-1	CAWSPKRGGRGEQFF	TGTGCCTGGAGTCCTAAGCGGGGGGGCCGCGGTGAGCAGTTCTTC
-	TRBV29-1	-	TRBJ2-5	CSVDRGRETQYF	TGCAGCGTTGACCGGGGTCGAGAGACCCAGTACTTC
TRBD1	TRBV4-3	-	TRBJ2-7	CASSQEGQGPYEQYF	TGCGCCAGCAGCCAAGAGGGACAGGGTCCTTACGAGCAGTACTTC
-	TRBV4-1	-	TRBJ1-3	CASSHAGRRDSGNTIYF	TGCGCCAGCAGCCACGCCGGGAGAAGGGACTCTGGAAACACCATATATTTT
TRBD2	TRBV6-5	-	TRBJ2-3	CASSYIAGGSTDTQYF	TGTGCCAGCAGTTATATAGCGGGAGGGAGCACAGATACGCAGTATTTT
TRBD2	TRBV9	-	TRBJ2-3	CASSVELAGAIMNTQYF	TGTGCCAGCAGCGTAGAGTTAGCGGGAGCTATAATGAATACGCAGTATTTT
-	TRBV4-3	-	TRBJ2-7	CASSQDLSGNYEQYF	TGCGCCAGCAGCCAAGATTTAAGCGGAAATTACGAGCAGTACTTC
-	TRBV5-1	-	TRBJ1-4	CASRPTATNEKLFF	TGCGCCAGCCGACCGACAGCAACTAATGAAAAACTGTTTTTT
TRBD1	TRBV9	-	TRBJ2-7	CASSFTMDRPPGEQYF	TGTGCCAGCAGCTTTACTATGGACAGGCCGCCGGGGGAGCAGTACTTC
-	TRBV2	-	TRBJ2-7	CASSEGLGLYEQYF	TGTGCCAGCAGTGAGGGACTGGGACTCTACGAGCAGTACTTC
TRBD1	TRBV23-1	-	TRBJ1-1	CASSPPGTGEEAFF	TGCGCCAGCAGTCCCCCAGGGACAGGGGAAGAAGCTTTCTTT
-	TRBV7-2	-	TRBJ1-5	CASSLGSDQPQHF	TGTGCCAGCAGCTTAGGGTCAGATCAGCCCCAGCATTTT
TRBD1	TRBV4-2	-	TRBJ1-5	CASSQDGDRVNQPQHF	TGTGCCAGCAGCCAAGACGGGGACAGGGTCAATCAGCCCCAGCATTTT
-	TRBV29-1	once	TRBJ2-3	CSVGGGATDTQYF	TGCAGCGTTGGTGGCGGGGCTACAGATACGCAGTATTTT
-	TRBV5-5	-	TRBJ2-7	CASSLVGVPYEQYF	TGTGCCAGCAGCTTGGTAGGGGTCCCCTACGAGCAGTACTTC
-	TRBV7-8	-	TRBJ2-2	CASSLVYGELFF	TGTGCCAGCAGCTTAGTTTATGGGGAGCTGTTTTTT
-	TRBV30	-	TRBJ1-4	CAWNTGLATNEKLFF	TGTGCCTGGAACACAGGGTTGGCAACTAATGAAAAACTGTTTTTT
-	TRBV18	-	TRBJ2-2	CASSPPMQGVFGTGELFF	TGTGCCAGCTCACCACCGATGCAGGGTGTATTTGGCACCGGGGAGCTGTTTTTT
TRBD1	TRBV5-6	-	TRBJ1-5	CASSLSPRQGVGQPQHF	TGTGCCAGCAGCCTGTCCCCCAGACAGGGGGTGGGTCAGCCCCAGCATTTT
-	TRBV7-9	-	TRBJ2-3	CASSLNVQTPTDTQYF	TGTGCCAGCAGCTTAAACGTCCAAACTCCCACAGATACGCAGTATTTT
TRBD2	TRBV5-4	-	TRBJ2-1	CASSMGLAETYNEQFF	TGTGCCAGCAGTATGGGGCTAGCGGAGACCTACAATGAGCAGTTCTTC
-	TRBV6-1	-	TRBJ1-5	CASSEERYSNQPQHF	TGTGCCAGCAGTGAGGAGAGATATAGCAATCAGCCCCAGCATTTT
TRBD2	TRBV5-1	-	TRBJ2-3	CASSLGLATDTQYF	TGCGCCAGCAGCTTGGGACTAGCGACAGATACGCAGTATTTT
TRBD2	TRBV28	-	TRBJ2-5	CASTLSGGEKETQYF	TGTGCCAGCACTCTATCCGGGGGGGAAAAGGAGACCCAGTACTTC
TRBD2	TRBV5-6	-	TRBJ2-5	CASSPGLAVQETQYF	TGTGCCAGCAGCCCGGGACTAGCGGTACAAGAGACCCAGTACTTC
-	TRBV6-1	once	TRBJ1-1	CAGRTALNTEAFF	TGTGCCGGAAGGACAGCCTTGAACACTGAAGCTTTCTTT
TRBD1	TRBV28	-	TRBJ2-7	CASSSTGGRDEQYF	TGTGCCAGCAGTTCTACAGGGGGCAGAGACGAGCAGTACTTC
TRBD2	TRBV10-3	-	TRBJ2-7	CAISARGLAGEQYF	TGTGCCATCAGTGCAAGGGGACTAGCCGGGGAGCAGTACTTC
-	TRBV7-9	-	TRBJ2-1	CASSLYGAGSYNEQFF	TGTGCCAGCAGCTTATATGGGGCAGGGTCATACAATGAGCAGTTCTTC
-	TRBV6-1	-	TRBJ2-7	CASNPGNQAYEQYF	TGTGCCAGCAACCCCGGGAACCAAGCCTACGAGCAGTACTTC
-	TRBV29-1	-	TRBJ1-2	CSVRPQTGRDYGYTF	TGCAGCGTCCGGCCCCAAACAGGGCGGGACTATGGCTACACCTTC
-	TRBV10-3	-	TRBJ2-3	CAIRAAREDTQYF	TGTGCCATCAGGGCCGCACGGGAGGATACGCAGTATTTT
-	TRBV5-1	once	TRBJ1-1	CASSLSTGRMNTEAFF	TGCGCCAGCAGCTTGTCGACAGGCCGAATGAACACTGAAGCTTTCTTT
TRBD1	TRBV7-9	-	TRBJ1-5	CASSLGQGGGQPQHF	TGTGCCAGCAGCCTGGGACAGGGGGGCGGTCAGCCCCAGCATTTT
-	TRBV19	-	TRBJ1-5	CASSIWGPVGNQPQHF	TGTGCCAGTAGTATATGGGGCCCGGTGGGCAATCAGCCCCAGCATTTT
-	TRBV2	-	TRBJ1-2	CASNQGAGYTF	TGTGCCAGCAACCAGGGTGCAGGCTACACCTTC
-	TRBV19	few	TRBJ1-6	CASSPPDRQNSPLHF	TGTGCCAGTAGTCCTCCGGACAGACAGAATTCACCCCTCCACTTT
-	TRBV5-1	-	TRBJ1-5	CASSLESNQPQHF	TGCGCCAGCAGCTTAGAGAGCAATCAGCCCCAGCATTTT
-	TRBV30	-	TRBJ2-3	CACQIADYITDTQYF	TGTGCCTGTCAAATAGCGGACTATATAACAGATACGCAGTATTTT
TRBD2	TRBV4-3	-	TRBJ2-5	CASSQDRSLAGVRETQYF	TGCGCCAGCAGCCAAGATCGAAGCCTAGCGGGGGTGAGGGAGACCCAGTACTTC
-	TRBV19	-	TRBJ2-2	CASSRTGNTGELFF	TGTGCCAGTAGTCGAACAGGAAACACCGGGGAGCTGTTTTTT
-	TRBV28	-	TRBJ2-3	CASSLLARGTDTQYF	TGTGCCAGCAGTTTACTAGCCAGGGGTACAGATACGCAGTATTTT
TRBD1	TRBV13	-	TRBJ2-7	CASSRRQGQYYEQYF	TGTGCCAGCAGCAGGCGACAGGGGCAATACTACGAGCAGTACTTC